This TCR beta chain was sequenced for a study of blood T cells in healthy people across ages. With a J-beta primer mix and a sample-barcoded 5' primer, a second PCR ran 7 to 11 cycles. The authors tagged each cDNA molecule using a template-switch adaptor with 12 random nucleotides. One entry per CDR3 protein, called by TCRdb with MiXCR from the 5' RACE reads. Of around 1,500,000 distinct CDR3 sequences in the sample, roughly 27% were seen once. Remarks on this clonotype: Germline and junction disagree at one end, which may indicate a read error.

The CDR3 sequence is 17 residues long. Per germline, CDR1 LGHNA and CDR2 YNFKEQ. The material sequenced was blood. The gene calls are TRBV4-2 and TRBJ2-1; TRBD2 might be the D (6 bases). The TCR was taken from a woman in her 30s in good health. Here the CDR3 reads CASSQAPPGVSCNEQFF. As DNA, the CDR3 is TGTGCCAGCAGCCAAGCTCCTCCGGGGGTCTCCTGCAATGAGCAGTTCTTC.